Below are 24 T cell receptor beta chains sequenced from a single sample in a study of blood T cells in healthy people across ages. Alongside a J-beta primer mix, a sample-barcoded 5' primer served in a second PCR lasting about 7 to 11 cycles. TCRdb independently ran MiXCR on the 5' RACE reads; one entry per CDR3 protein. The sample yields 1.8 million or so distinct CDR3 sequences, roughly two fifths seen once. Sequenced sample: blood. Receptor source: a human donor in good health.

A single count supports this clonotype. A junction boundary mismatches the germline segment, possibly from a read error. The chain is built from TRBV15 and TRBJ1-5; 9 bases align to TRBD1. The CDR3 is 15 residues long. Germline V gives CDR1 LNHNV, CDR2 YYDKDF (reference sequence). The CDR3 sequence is CATSPTGGVGQPQRF. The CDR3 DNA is TGTGCCACCAGCCCCACAGGGGGCGTAGGTCAGCCCCAGCGTTTT.

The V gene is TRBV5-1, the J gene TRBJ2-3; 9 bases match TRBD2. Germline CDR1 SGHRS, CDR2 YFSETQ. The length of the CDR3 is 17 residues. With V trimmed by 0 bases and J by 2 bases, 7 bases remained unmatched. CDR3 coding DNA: TGCGCCAGCAGCTTGGCCAAGGCGGGGGGGCTCACAGATACGCAGTATTTT. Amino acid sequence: CASSLAKAGGLTDTQYF.

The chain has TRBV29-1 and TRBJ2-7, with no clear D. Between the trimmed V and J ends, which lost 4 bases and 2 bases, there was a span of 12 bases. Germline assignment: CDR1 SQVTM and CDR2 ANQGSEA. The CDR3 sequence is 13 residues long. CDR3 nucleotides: TGCAGCGTTGCGAGACTGAACACCTACGAGCAGTACTTC. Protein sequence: CSVARLNTYEQYF.

CDR3: CASSAGKQQETQYF. The CDR3 DNA reads TGTGCCAGCAGTGCCGGGAAACAACAAGAGACCCAGTACTTC. This chain uses TRBV9 with TRBJ2-5, with D perhaps TRBD2 (5 bases). The CDR3 length is 14 residues. CDR1 SGDLS and CDR2 YYNGEE come from the germline V gene. V was trimmed by 5 bases and J by 2 bases, leaving 13 bases between them. Full variable domain (missing parts from reference TRBV9 and TRBJ2-5): DSGVTQTPKHLITATGQRVTLRCSPRSGDLSVYWYQQSLDQGLQFLIQYYNGEERAKGNILERFSAQQFPDLHSELNLSSLELGDSALYFCASSAGKQQETQYFGPGTRLLVL.

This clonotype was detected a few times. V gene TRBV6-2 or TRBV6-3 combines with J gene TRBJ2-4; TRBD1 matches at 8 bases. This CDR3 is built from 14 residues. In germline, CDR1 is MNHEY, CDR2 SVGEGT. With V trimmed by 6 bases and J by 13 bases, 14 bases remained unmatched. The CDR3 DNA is TGTGCCAGCAGGGCCGGGACAGGCCTTGAGGAGCAGTACTTC. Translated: CASRAGTGLEEQYF.

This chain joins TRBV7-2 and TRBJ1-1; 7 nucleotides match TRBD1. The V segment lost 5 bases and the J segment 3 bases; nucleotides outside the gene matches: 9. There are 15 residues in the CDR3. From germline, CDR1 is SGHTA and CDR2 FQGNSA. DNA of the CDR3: TGTGCCAGCAGCGCCCAGACAGGGAAACACACTGAAGCTTTCTTT. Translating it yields CASSAQTGKHTEAFF.

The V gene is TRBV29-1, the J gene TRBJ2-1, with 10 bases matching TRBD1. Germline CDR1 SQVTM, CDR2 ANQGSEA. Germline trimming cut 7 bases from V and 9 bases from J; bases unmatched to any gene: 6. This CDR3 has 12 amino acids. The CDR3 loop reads CSGGDRGGEQFF. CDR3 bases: TGCAGCGGTGGGGACAGGGGAGGTGAGCAGTTCTTC.

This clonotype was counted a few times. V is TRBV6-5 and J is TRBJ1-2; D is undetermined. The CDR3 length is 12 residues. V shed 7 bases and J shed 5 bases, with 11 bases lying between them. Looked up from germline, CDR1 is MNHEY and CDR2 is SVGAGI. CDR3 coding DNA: TGTGCCAGCACCCGCGGAAGTTATGGCTACACCTTC. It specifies CASTRGSYGYTF.

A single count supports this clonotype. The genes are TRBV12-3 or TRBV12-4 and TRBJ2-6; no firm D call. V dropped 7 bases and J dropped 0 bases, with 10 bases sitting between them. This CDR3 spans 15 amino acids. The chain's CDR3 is CASTLGISGANVLTF. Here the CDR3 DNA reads TGTGCCAGCACCCTCGGAATCTCTGGGGCCAACGTCCTGACTTTC.

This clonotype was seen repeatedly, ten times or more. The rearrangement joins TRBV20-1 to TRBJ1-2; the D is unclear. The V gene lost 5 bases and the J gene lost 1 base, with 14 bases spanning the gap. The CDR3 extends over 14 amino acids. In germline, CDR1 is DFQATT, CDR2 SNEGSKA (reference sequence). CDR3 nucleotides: TGCAGTGCTCCGCAGGCGGGAATTAACTATGGCTACACCTTC. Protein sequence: CSAPQAGINYGYTF.

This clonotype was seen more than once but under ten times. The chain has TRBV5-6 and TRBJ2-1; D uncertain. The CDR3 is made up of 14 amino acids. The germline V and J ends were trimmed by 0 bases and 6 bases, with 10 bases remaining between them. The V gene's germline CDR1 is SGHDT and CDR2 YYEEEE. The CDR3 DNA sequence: TGTGCCAGCAGCTTGGAACTCACGCTCAATGAGCAGTTCTTC. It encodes CASSLELTLNEQFF.

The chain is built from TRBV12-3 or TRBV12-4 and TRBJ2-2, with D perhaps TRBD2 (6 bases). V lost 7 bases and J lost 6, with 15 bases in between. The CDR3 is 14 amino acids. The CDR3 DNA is TGTGCCAGCACCCCGGGACTCACGGCCGGGGAGCTGTTTTTT. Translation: CASTPGLTAGELFF.

CDR3: CASSPLLGLKFPSNYGYTF. DNA of the CDR3: TGTGCCAGCTCACCATTACTGGGTCTAAAATTCCCCTCTAACTATGGCTACACCTTC. The chain carries TRBV18 and TRBJ1-2; D remains unclear. The germline V gene encodes CDR1 KGHSH and CDR2 LQKENI. V dropped 2 bases and J dropped 0 bases, with 22 bases sitting between them. This CDR3 has 19 residues.

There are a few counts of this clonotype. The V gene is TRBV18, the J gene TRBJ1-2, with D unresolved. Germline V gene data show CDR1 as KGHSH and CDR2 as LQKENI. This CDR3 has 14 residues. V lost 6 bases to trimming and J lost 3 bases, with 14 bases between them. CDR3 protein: CASSGPTDYYGYTF. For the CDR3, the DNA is TGTGCCAGCTCGGGTCCGACGGATTACTATGGCTACACCTTC.

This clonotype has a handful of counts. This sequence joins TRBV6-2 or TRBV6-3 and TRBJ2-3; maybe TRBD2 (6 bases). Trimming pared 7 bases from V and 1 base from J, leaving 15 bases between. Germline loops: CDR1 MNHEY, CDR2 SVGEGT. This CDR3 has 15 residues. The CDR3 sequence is CASTPRGRGTDTQYF. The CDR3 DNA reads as TGTGCCAGCACCCCACGGGGGAGAGGCACAGATACGCAGTATTTT.

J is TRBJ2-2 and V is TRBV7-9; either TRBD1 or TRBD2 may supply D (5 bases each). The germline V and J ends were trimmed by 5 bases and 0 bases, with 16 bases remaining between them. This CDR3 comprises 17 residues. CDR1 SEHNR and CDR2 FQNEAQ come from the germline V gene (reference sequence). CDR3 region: CASSRIRGIPNTGELFF. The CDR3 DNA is TGTGCCAGCAGCCGGATCCGGGGCATTCCGAACACCGGGGAGCTGTTTTTT.

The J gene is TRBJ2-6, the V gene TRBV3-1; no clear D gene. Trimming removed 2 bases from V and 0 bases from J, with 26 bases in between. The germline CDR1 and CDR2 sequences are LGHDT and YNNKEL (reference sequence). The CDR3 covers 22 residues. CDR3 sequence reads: CASSQNSRIRKGWHSGANVLTF. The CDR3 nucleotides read TGTGCCAGCAGCCAAAATTCACGCATCAGAAAAGGTTGGCACTCTGGGGCCAACGTCCTGACTTTC.

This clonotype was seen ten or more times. The CDR3 bases are TGTGCCAGCAGCCCTCCGACCGGGACTAGCGGGTCCAATGAGCAGTTCTTC. As protein: CASSPPTGTSGSNEQFF. The V call is TRBV7-3, the J call TRBJ2-1; 12 positions agree with TRBD2. The ends lost 5 bases at V and 6 bases at J; junction bases unmatched: 11. Germline values: CDR1 SGHTA, CDR2 FQGTGA. CDR3 length: 17 residues.

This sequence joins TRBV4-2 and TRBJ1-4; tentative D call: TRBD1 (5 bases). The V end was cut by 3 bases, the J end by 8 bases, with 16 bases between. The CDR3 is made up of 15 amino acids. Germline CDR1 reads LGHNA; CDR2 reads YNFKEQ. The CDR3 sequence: CASSHEDTGREKLFF. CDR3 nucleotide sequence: TGTGCCAGCAGCCACGAGGACACCGGCCGGGAAAAACTGTTTTTT.

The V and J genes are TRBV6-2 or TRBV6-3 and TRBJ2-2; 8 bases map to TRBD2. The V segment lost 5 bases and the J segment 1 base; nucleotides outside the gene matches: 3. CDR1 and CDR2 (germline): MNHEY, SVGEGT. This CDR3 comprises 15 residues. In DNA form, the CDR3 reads TGTGCCAGCAGTATTACTAGCGGGAACACCGGGGAGCTGTTTTTT. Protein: CASSITSGNTGELFF.

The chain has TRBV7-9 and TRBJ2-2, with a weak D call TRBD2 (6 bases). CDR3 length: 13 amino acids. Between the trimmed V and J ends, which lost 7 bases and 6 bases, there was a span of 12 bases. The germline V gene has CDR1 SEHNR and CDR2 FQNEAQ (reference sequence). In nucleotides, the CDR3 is TGTGCCAGCACCCCAGGGAGGCCCGGGGAGCTGTTTTTT. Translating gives CASTPGRPGELFF.

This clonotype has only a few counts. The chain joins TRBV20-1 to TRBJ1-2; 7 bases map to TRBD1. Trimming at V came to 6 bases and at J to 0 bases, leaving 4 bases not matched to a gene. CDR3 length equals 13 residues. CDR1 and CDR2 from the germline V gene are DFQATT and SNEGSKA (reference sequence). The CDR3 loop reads CSAWTGANYGYTF. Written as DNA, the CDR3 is TGCAGTGCCTGGACAGGCGCTAACTATGGCTACACCTTC.

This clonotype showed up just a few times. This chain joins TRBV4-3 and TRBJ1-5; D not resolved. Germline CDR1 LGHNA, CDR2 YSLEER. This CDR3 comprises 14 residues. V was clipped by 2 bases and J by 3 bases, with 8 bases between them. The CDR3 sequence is CASSQRVFNQPQHF. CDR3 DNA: TGCGCCAGCAGCCAACGGGTCTTCAATCAGCCCCAGCATTTT.

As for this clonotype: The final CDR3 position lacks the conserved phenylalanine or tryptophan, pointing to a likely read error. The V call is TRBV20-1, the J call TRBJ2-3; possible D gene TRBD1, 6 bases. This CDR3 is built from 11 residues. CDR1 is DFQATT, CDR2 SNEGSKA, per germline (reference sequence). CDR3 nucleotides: TGCAGCCTACAGGGCATAGATACGCAGTATTTG. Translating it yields CSLQGIDTQYL.